Presented here are 18 T cell receptor beta chains from one specimen sequenced in a study of blood T cell repertoires in COVID-19. Measured with immunoSEQ multiplex PCR; TCRdb has only the in-frame clones, and not every one. The table lists some 370,000 clones, over 75% of them singletons. Specimen: peripheral blood. These receptors were taken from a young woman with COVID-19, enrolled during active disease.

The chain joins TRBV3-1 (or the pseudogene TRBV3-2) to TRBJ1-2, with D tentatively TRBD1 (5 bases). CDR3 length: 14 residues. V gave up 1 base and J gave up 4 bases, with 10 bases separating them. Germline V gives CDR1 LGHDT, CDR2 YNNKEL (reference sequence). CDR3 amino acids: CASSQGAGFYGYTF. The CDR3 region has the DNA TGTGCCAGCAGCCAAGGTGCAGGGTTCTATGGCTACACCTTC.

The CDR3 DNA reads TGTGCCAGCAGCCAATGGGCACAGCACAATAGCAATCAGCCCCAGCATTTT. Translation gives CASSQWAQHNSNQPQHF. The V and J genes are TRBV16 and TRBJ1-5; D unclear. Germline loops: CDR1 KGHSY, CDR2 FQNENV. Deletions cut 1 base from V and 0 bases from J, with 13 bases between. The CDR3 has 17 residues.

The J gene is TRBJ2-1, the V gene TRBV5-4, with 11 bases lining up with TRBD2. The junction had 4 bases not matched to a gene; V was cut back by 4 bases and J by 4 bases. The germline CDR1 and CDR2 sequences are SGHNT and YYREEE (reference sequence). This CDR3 contains 15 residues. This CDR3 is CASSKLAGEYNEQFF. The CDR3 bases are TGTGCCAGCAGCAAACTAGCGGGAGAGTACAATGAGCAGTTCTTC.

This clone was counted a single time. V usage is TRBV4-3 and J usage is TRBJ2-1; a possible D gene is TRBD2 (5 bases). Trimming took 1 base from V and 7 from J, leaving 14 bases between them. The CDR3 length is 15 residues. Germline V CDR1 and CDR2: LGHNA, YSLEER. CDR3 nucleotides: TGCGCCAGCAGCCAAGGTCTATCAGGCGGGAATGAGCAGTTCTTC. Protein product: CASSQGLSGGNEQFF.

This clone was found a few times. The chain uses TRBV7-3 and TRBJ2-1; possible D gene TRBD2, 7 bases. CDR1 and CDR2 (germline): SGHTA, FQGTGA. CDR3 size: 15 residues. Trimming left V 3 bases short and J 7 bases short, with 16 bases between. DNA for the CDR3: TGTGCCAGCAGCTTTAGAGGGGGAGGGTATAATGAGCAGTTCTTC. Its translation: CASSFRGGGYNEQFF.

The chain combines TRBV28 with TRBJ2-3; no definite D call. The CDR3 has 14 residues. The V gene's germline CDR1 is MDHEN and CDR2 SYDVKM. Trimming removed 1 base from V and 4 bases from J, with 9 bases in between. The chain's CDR3 is CASSLSVAPDTQYF. CDR3 bases: TGTGCCAGCAGTTTATCTGTAGCTCCAGATACGCAGTATTTT.

The rearrangement uses TRBV10-2 and TRBJ1-1; D unresolved. Trimming pared 6 bases from V and 3 bases from J, leaving 11 bases between. The CDR3 totals 13 residues. Per germline, CDR1 WSHSY and CDR2 SAAADI. As DNA, the CDR3 is TGCGCCAGCAGGGGGTCGCGGGACACTGAAGCTTTCTTT. It codes for CASRGSRDTEAFF.

The chain combines TRBV28 with TRBJ2-7; the match to TRBD1 covers 7 bases. V shed 11 bases, J shed 2 bases, and the junction held 6 bases outside the gene matches. The CDR3 totals 12 residues. The V gene's germline CDR1 is MDHEN and CDR2 SYDVKM. The CDR3 DNA reads as TGTGCCTCTCAGACAGGGCCCTACGAGCAGTACTTC. The encoded protein is CASQTGPYEQYF.

The J gene is TRBJ2-7, the V gene TRBV6-5, with 10 bases fitting TRBD1. With 5 bases clipped from V and 3 bases from J, the junction kept 4 bases outside the gene matches. CDR3 size: 14 residues. Germline-derived CDR1 and CDR2 are MNHEY and SVGAGI. The CDR3 DNA is TGTGCCAGCAGTAGGGGACAGGGGAACTACGAGCAGTACTTC. It encodes CASSRGQGNYEQYF.

The chain links TRBV13 to TRBJ2-2; 9 bases agree with TRBD2. V was pared by 9 bases and J by 6 bases, with 17 bases of the junction left unmatched. CDR3 length equals 17 residues. Per the germline V gene, CDR1 is PRHDT and CDR2 is FYEKMQ (reference sequence). The CDR3 coding sequence is TGTGCCAGAACGCCCGCTAGGACTAGCGCTGAACCCGGGGAGCTGTTTTTT. It encodes CARTPARTSAEPGELFF.

The chain employs TRBV10-1 and TRBJ1-2; D unclear. Germline values: CDR1 WNHNN, CDR2 SYGVQD (reference sequence). Between the trimmed V and J ends, which lost 0 bases and 3 bases, there was a span of 8 bases. This CDR3 is built from 14 residues. CDR3 DNA sequence: TGCGCCAGCAGTGAGTCCGGGTACTACTATGGCTACACCTTC. Its translation: CASSESGYYYGYTF.

This clone was recorded a few times. This sequence joins TRBV29-1 and TRBJ2-2, with 7 positions matching TRBD2. CDR1 and CDR2 (germline): SQVTM, ANQGSEA. Unmatched junction bases numbered 16, after V lost 5 bases and J lost 4 bases. This CDR3 contains 17 residues. For the CDR3, the DNA is TGCAGCGTTTTCCGCTCGAGGGGACTACGGCTCACCGGGGAGCTGTTTTTT. Its protein product is CSVFRSRGLRLTGELFF.

The rearrangement links TRBV5-5 to TRBJ2-7; 13 bases line up with TRBD2. With 3 bases clipped from V and 4 bases from J, the junction kept 4 bases outside the gene matches. CDR1 and CDR2 (germline): SGHKS, YYEKEE (reference sequence). The CDR3 contains 15 residues. The chain's CDR3 is CASSWTSGRGYEQYF. The CDR3 DNA reads TGTGCCAGCAGCTGGACTAGCGGGAGAGGTTACGAGCAGTACTTC.

In this sample, this clone turned up many times. This rearrangement joins TRBV4-1 to TRBJ1-5; 9 bases match TRBD1. J was trimmed by 6 bases and V by 5 bases; bases with no gene match: 8. The CDR3 runs 15 residues. Per germline, CDR1 MGHRA and CDR2 YSYEKL. The CDR3 loop reads CASSKTTGGFQPQHF. The DNA of the CDR3 is TGCGCCAGCAGCAAAACTACAGGGGGCTTTCAGCCCCAGCATTTT.

This chain links TRBV18 with TRBJ2-3; 8 nucleotides align to TRBD2. This CDR3 has 15 amino acids. Trimming cost V 0 bases and J 6 bases; bases outside gene matches: 5. Germline-derived CDR1 and CDR2 are KGHSH and LQKENI. The CDR3 DNA follows: TGTGCCAGCTCACCACCGCCAGCGGGAGTGGATACGCAGTATTTT. It encodes CASSPPPAGVDTQYF. Looking up the rest from reference TRBV18 and TRBJ2-3 gives the full variable domain: NAGVMQNPRHLVRRRGQEARLRCSPMKGHSHVYWYRQLPEEGLKFMVYLQKENIIDESGMPKERFSAEFPKEGPSILRIQQVVRGDSAAYFCASSPPPAGVDTQYFGPGTRLTVL.

The gene calls are TRBV6-6 and TRBJ2-7; 11 bases match TRBD2. The CDR3 totals 16 residues. Trimming at V came to 2 bases and at J to 7 bases, leaving 10 bases not matched to a gene. The germline gives CDR1 MNHNY, CDR2 SVGAGI (reference sequence). The CDR3 protein is CASSYRSSGRGGEQYF. The CDR3 nucleotides are TGTGCCAGCAGTTACCGCAGTAGCGGGAGGGGGGGGGAGCAGTACTTC.

This clone was seen ten or more times. V and J are TRBV30 and TRBJ2-1, with 7 bases aligning to TRBD2. The CDR3 has 14 residues. The trim removed 4 bases at V and 4 bases at J, leaving 7 bases unmatched. Looked up from germline, CDR1 is GTSNPN and CDR2 is SVGIG (reference sequence). The CDR3 DNA reads TGTGCCTGGAAAACAGCTAGCGGATACAATGAGCAGTTCTTC. Amino acids: CAWKTASGYNEQFF.

The chain joins TRBV7-9 to TRBJ2-1; 12 nucleotides align to TRBD2. CDR3 length: 16 residues. The germline CDR1 and CDR2 sequences are SEHNR and FQNEAQ (reference sequence). J was trimmed by 6 bases and V by 2 bases; bases with no gene match: 5. CDR3 nucleotide sequence: TGTGCCAGCAGCTTATCCCGACTAGCGGGAGTCAATGAGCAGTTCTTC. Translating it yields CASSLSRLAGVNEQFF.